The rows below give T cell receptor beta chains drawn from one sample of a study of long-term antiretroviral therapy in people with HIV. Profiling relied on immunoSEQ multiplex PCR, and the TCRdb table lists in-frame clones only, not all of them. The sample has about 22,000 clones, around 84% seen once; the top ten hold around 7.8%. The source material was unsorted PBMCs, sampled 1.8 years before starting antiretroviral therapy. All receptors come from a woman in her thirties with HIV. Each CDR3 is given with its conserved first and last residue. The D gene is left open where the match is weak. Clone size is stated in some rows and not others, as once, few, many or a class when expanded.

V: TRBV4-2; size: .; D: .; J: TRBJ2-5; CDR3: CASSQNPSEGQETQYF; DNA: TGTGCCAGCAGCCAAAATCCTTCAGAGGGTCAAGAGACCCAGTACTTC
V: TRBV29-1; size: .; D: TRBD2; J: TRBJ2-3; CDR3: CSVGLAGVTTDTQYF; DNA: TGCAGCGTCGGACTAGCGGGGGTCACCACAGATACGCAGTATTTT
V: TRBV6-5; size: once; D: .; J: TRBJ1-3; CDR3: CASSYNRGSNTIYF; DNA: TGTGCCAGCAGTTACAATAGGGGGAGTAACACCATATATTTT
V: TRBV27; size: .; D: TRBD1; J: TRBJ2-2; CDR3: CASSRDRAYTGELFF; DNA: TGTGCCAGCAGTCGAGACAGGGCTTACACCGGGGAGCTGTTTTTT
V: TRBV9; size: .; D: TRBD2; J: TRBJ2-3; CDR3: CASSVSGGGTDTQYF; DNA: TGTGCCAGCAGCGTTAGCGGGGGCGGAACAGATACGCAGTATTTT
V: TRBV11-2; size: .; D: .; J: TRBJ2-1; CDR3: CASSQGGNEQFF; DNA: TGTGCCAGCAGCCAGGGGGGCAATGAGCAGTTCTTC
V: TRBV11-2; size: once; D: .; J: TRBJ1-1; CDR3: CASSSWVRQEEPNTEAFF; DNA: TGTGCCAGCAGCTCCTGGGTTAGGCAGGAGGAACCGAACACTGAAGCTTTCTTT
V: TRBV13; size: .; D: .; J: TRBJ1-2; CDR3: CASSFGQLFGIYGYTF; DNA: TGTGCCAGCAGCTTTGGACAGTTATTCGGGATCTATGGCTACACCTTC
V: TRBV6-1; size: .; D: .; J: TRBJ2-1; CDR3: CASSEVGRGIPNEQFF; DNA: TGTGCCAGCAGTGAAGTTGGACGGGGGATCCCCAATGAGCAGTTCTTC
V: TRBV19; size: .; D: .; J: TRBJ1-2; CDR3: CASRGPNSNYGYTF; DNA: TGTGCCAGTAGGGGGCCTAATTCAAACTATGGCTACACCTTC
V: TRBV11-2; size: .; D: TRBD2; J: TRBJ2-5; CDR3: CASSSTSGGAAETQYF; DNA: TGTGCCAGCAGCTCTACTAGCGGGGGGGCGGCTGAGACCCAGTACTTC
V: TRBV9; size: .; D: .; J: TRBJ2-3; CDR3: CASSLYGATGDTQYF; DNA: TGTGCCAGCAGCCTTTACGGGGCCACGGGGGATACGCAGTATTTT
V: TRBV7-8; size: .; D: TRBD1; J: TRBJ1-5; CDR3: CASSLAYGQGDQPQHF; DNA: TGTGCCAGCAGCTTAGCCTACGGACAGGGAGATCAGCCCCAGCATTTT
V: TRBV5-1; size: .; D: .; J: TRBJ2-1; CDR3: CASSLAGFNNEQFF; DNA: TGCGCCAGCAGCTTGGCCGGGTTCAACAATGAGCAGTTCTTC
V: TRBV29-1; size: .; D: TRBD1; J: TRBJ1-1; CDR3: CSVRDRTVNTEAFF; DNA: TGCAGCGTGCGGGACAGGACGGTTAACACTGAAGCTTTCTTT
V: TRBV6-5; size: .; D: .; J: TRBJ1-2; CDR3: CASSSGGDGYTF; DNA: TGTGCCAGCAGTTCCGGAGGGGATGGCTACACCTTC
V: TRBV7-3; size: .; D: .; J: TRBJ1-1; CDR3: CASSSAGRTEAFF; DNA: TGTGCCAGCAGCTCCGCGGGTCGCACTGAAGCTTTCTTT
V: TRBV10-3; size: .; D: TRBD1; J: TRBJ1-2; CDR3: CAIEDRTNYGYTF; DNA: TGTGCCATTGAGGACAGGACTAACTATGGCTACACCTTC
V: TRBV7-3; size: .; D: .; J: TRBJ2-3; CDR3: CASSSPGDTQYF; DNA: TGTGCCAGCAGCTCCCCGGGGGATACGCAGTATTTT
V: TRBV6-5; size: .; D: .; J: TRBJ1-2; CDR3: CASSYRDTNYGYTF; DNA: TGTGCCAGCAGTTACAGGGATACTAACTATGGCTACACCTTC
V: TRBV30; size: .; D: TRBD1; J: TRBJ1-4; CDR3: CAWSVGTGWKKLFF; DNA: TGTGCCTGGAGTGTAGGGACAGGGTGGAAAAAACTGTTTTTT
V: TRBV10-3; size: .; D: TRBD1; J: TRBJ1-1; CDR3: CAISEGQGDTEAFF; DNA: TGTGCCATCAGCGAAGGACAGGGAGACACTGAAGCTTTCTTT
V: TRBV30; size: .; D: TRBD1; J: TRBJ2-3; CDR3: CAWSGTGADTQYF; DNA: TGTGCCTGGAGCGGAACAGGGGCTGATACGCAGTATTTT
V: TRBV27; size: .; D: .; J: TRBJ2-1; CDR3: CASSPRSYNEQFF; DNA: TGTGCCAGCAGTCCCCGGTCTTACAATGAGCAGTTCTTC
V: TRBV2; size: .; D: TRBD1; J: TRBJ1-2; CDR3: CASTGWTGGAMDGYTF; DNA: TGTGCCAGCACCGGGTGGACAGGGGGCGCAATGGATGGCTACACCTTC
V: TRBV25-1; size: .; D: .; J: TRBJ1-2; CDR3: CASERDNYGYTF; DNA: TGTGCCAGCGAGCGGGACAACTATGGCTACACCTTC